Following are 23 T cell receptor beta chains from one sample sequenced in a study of Ad26.COV2.S vaccination and SARS-CoV-2 variants. Noted treatment: 15 to 20 received Ad26.COV2.S at low or high dose, single or two shots; about 5 received placebo; per-sample allocation not given. Day 63 after the first injection of vaccine or placebo was the sampling time. The data were produced by immunoSEQ multiplex PCR, yet TCRdb's version contains in-frame clones alone and is incomplete. The sample records roughly 270,000 clones, around 87% being singletons. Sample: peripheral blood, taken in a trial of Ad26.COV2.S vaccine versus placebo. The receptors come from a person between 18 and 60 years old who received the Ad26.COV2.S COVID-19 vaccine or a placebo.

The chain recombines TRBV6-5 with TRBJ1-1, with D tentatively TRBD1 (6 bases). The CDR3 has 15 residues. Trimming shortened V by 4 bases and J by 10 bases, and 22 bases separated the two germline ends. The germline V gene has CDR1 MNHEY and CDR2 SVGAGI. The CDR3 region is CASSSERRDTIGAFF. The CDR3 DNA is TGTGCCAGCAGTTCGGAGAGACGGGACACAATTGGAGCTTTCTTT.

This chain joins TRBV7-2 and TRBJ2-3; D might be TRBD2 (6 bases). The V end lost 5 bases, the J end lost 2 bases, and 14 bases lay between the germline ends. This CDR3 is built from 15 residues. Germline V gives CDR1 SGHTA, CDR2 FQGNSA. For the CDR3, the DNA is TGTGCCAGCAGCCTGGGGACTCTCTCCACAGATACGCAGTATTTT. Encoded protein: CASSLGTLSTDTQYF.

The chain uses TRBV5-4 and TRBJ1-1; D gene unclear. With 2 bases removed from V and 3 bases from J, the gap between germline ends came to 11 bases. Germline V gives CDR1 SGHNT, CDR2 YYREEE (reference sequence). This CDR3 comprises 14 residues. CDR3 bases: TGTGCCAGCAGCTTTGCGGGGTTATACACTGAAGCTTTCTTT. Amino acid sequence: CASSFAGLYTEAFF.

The chain is built from TRBV5-1 and TRBJ1-5, with a tentative D call TRBD1 (5 bases). There are 15 residues in the CDR3. V lost 1 base and J lost 2, with 10 bases in between. Germline CDR1 SGHRS, CDR2 YFSETQ. For the CDR3, the DNA is TGCGCCAGCAGCTTGATCCCAGGGCGCAATCAGCCCCAGCATTTT. It codes for CASSLIPGRNQPQHF.

This clone was seen a handful of times. This rearrangement joins TRBV6-5 to TRBJ1-2; unclear D gene. CDR1 and CDR2 (germline): MNHEY, SVGAGI. Trimming shortened V by 1 base and J by 6 bases, and 9 bases separated the two germline ends. The CDR3 is 13 residues long. The CDR3 loop reads CASSYYAGNGYTF. For the CDR3, the DNA is TGTGCCAGCAGTTACTATGCAGGCAATGGCTACACCTTC.

This clone showed up just once. The chain links TRBV29-1 to TRBJ2-7, with a tentative D call TRBD2 (5 bases). The V gene's germline CDR1 is SQVTM and CDR2 ANQGSEA. The CDR3 is 15 amino acids. Deletions cut 1 base from V and 2 bases from J, with 15 bases between. DNA of the CDR3: TGCAGCGTTGAAGGGGAACTAGGAAGTCCCTACGAGCAGTACTTC. Translation gives CSVEGELGSPYEQYF.

The chain employs TRBV10-3 and TRBJ1-4, with 8 positions matching TRBD1. J gave up 8 bases and V 10 bases, and 3 bases lay outside the gene matches. CDR1 is ENHRY, CDR2 SYGVKD, per germline. The CDR3 length is 11 residues. The CDR3 sequence: CATWTGEKLFF. The CDR3 DNA follows: TGTGCCACCTGGACAGGGGAAAAACTGTTTTTT.

This chain links TRBV18 with TRBJ2-1; the D gene could be TRBD1 or TRBD2 (5 bases each). Germline CDR1 is KGHSH and CDR2 is LQKENI. There are 13 residues in the CDR3. Trimming left V 2 bases short and J 6 bases short, with 8 bases between. The CDR3 DNA sequence: TGTGCCAGCTCACCAAATGGGGGCAATGAGCAGTTCTTC. Protein: CASSPNGGNEQFF.

This clone was observed once. The chain recombines TRBV5-1 with TRBJ2-1; a weak D match, TRBD1 (5 bases). The germline CDR1 and CDR2 sequences are SGHRS and YFSETQ. The CDR3 is made up of 11 amino acids. With 4 bases removed from V and 8 bases from J, the gap between germline ends came to 7 bases. The CDR3 here is CASSRGHEQFF. The CDR3 DNA sequence: TGCGCCAGCAGCAGGGGCCATGAGCAGTTCTTC.

The rearrangement joins TRBV5-6 to TRBJ1-2; D unresolved. Germline loops: CDR1 SGHDT, CDR2 YYEEEE. There are 12 residues in the CDR3. Trimming took 0 bases from V and 6 from J, leaving 6 bases between them. CDR3 sequence reads: CASSLGGHGYTF. The DNA for the CDR3 is TGTGCCAGCAGCTTGGGAGGGCATGGCTACACCTTC.

This clone appeared once. The V and J genes are TRBV5-1 and TRBJ2-7; 7 nucleotides line up with TRBD1. With V trimmed by 0 bases and J by 2 bases, 5 bases remained unmatched. The CDR3 runs to 15 residues. Germline lookup yields CDR1 SGHRS and CDR2 YFSETQ. The CDR3 is CASSLASGGPYEQYF. The CDR3 region has the DNA TGCGCCAGCAGCTTGGCGTCAGGGGGACCCTACGAGCAGTACTTC.

The chain employs TRBV6-1 and TRBJ2-2; D is unresolved. Trimming pared 3 bases from V and 6 bases from J, leaving 11 bases between. There are 14 residues in the CDR3. CDR1 and CDR2 (germline): MNHNS, SASEGT. The CDR3 nucleotides read TGTGCCAGCAGTGAGTTAGGCCGTCCCGGGGAGCTGTTTTTT. Translation: CASSELGRPGELFF.

J is TRBJ1-1 and V is TRBV19; 8 bases fit TRBD1. The junction had 6 bases not matched to a gene; V was cut back by 5 bases and J by 4 bases. The germline V gene encodes CDR1 LNHDA and CDR2 SQIVND (reference sequence). The CDR3 has 14 amino acids. The CDR3 DNA is TGTGCCAGTAGTGTCAACAGGGGGAGCACTGAAGCTTTCTTT. It encodes CASSVNRGSTEAFF. Based on the CDR3 plus reference TRBV19 and TRBJ1-1, the full variable domain is DGGITQSPKYLFRKEGQNVTLSCEQNLNHDAMYWYRQDPGQGLRLIYYSQIVNDFQKGDIAEGYSVSREKKESFPLTVTSAQKNPTAFYLCASSVNRGSTEAFFGQGTRLTVV.

This clone was seen only once. The chain is built from TRBV4-3 and TRBJ1-1, with D tentatively TRBD1 (5 bases). Trimming pared 0 bases from V and 4 bases from J, leaving 12 bases between. CDR1 and CDR2 (germline): LGHNA, YSLEER. The CDR3 is 15 amino acids. The CDR3, as DNA: TGCGCCAGCAGCCAAGAAGGGGCGGGGGGCACTGAAGCTTTCTTT. Amino acids: CASSQEGAGGTEAFF.

V and J are TRBV5-5 and TRBJ2-1, with 11 bases lining up with TRBD1. Germline V gene data show CDR1 as SGHKS and CDR2 as YYEKEE (reference sequence). The junction had 1 base not matched to a gene; V was cut back by 5 bases and J by 6 bases. The CDR3 covers 13 residues. DNA for the CDR3: TGTGCCAGCAGGGGACAGGGGGTCAATGAGCAGTTCTTC. It translates to CASRGQGVNEQFF.

J is TRBJ2-1 and V is TRBV7-8; 7 nucleotides match TRBD1. J lost 2 bases, V lost 2 bases, and 6 bases had no gene match. CDR3 length: 16 residues. The germline CDR1 and CDR2 sequences are SGHVS and FQNEAQ. The CDR3 here is CASSLMSRGTYNEQFF. The CDR3 coding sequence is TGTGCCAGCAGCTTAATGTCCAGGGGGACCTACAATGAGCAGTTCTTC.

The chain recombines TRBV29-1 with TRBJ1-1, with D hard to call. The germline V and J ends were trimmed by 2 bases and 3 bases, with 10 bases remaining between them. The CDR3 consists of 13 residues. Per germline, CDR1 SQVTM and CDR2 ANQGSEA. The CDR3 DNA follows: TGCAGCGTTGAAAACGGTGCCGACACTGAAGCTTTCTTT. Translating gives CSVENGADTEAFF.

V usage is TRBV7-2 and J usage is TRBJ1-5; D is uncertain. The CDR3 covers 15 residues. Trimming cost V 1 base and J 7 bases, with 14 bases left between them. The germline V gene encodes CDR1 SGHTA and CDR2 FQGNSA. The CDR3 DNA follows: TGTGCCAGCAGCTTAGGAACGGGGTTAGGGCAGCCCCAGCATTTT. It codes for CASSLGTGLGQPQHF.

The chain uses TRBV11-2 and TRBJ2-7; 11 bases map to TRBD2. The CDR3 contains 16 residues. Germline V gives CDR1 SGHAT, CDR2 FQNNGV. J was trimmed by 2 bases and V by 5 bases; bases with no gene match: 8. CDR3 bases: TGTGCCAGCAGCGTAACTAGCGGGAGTAAAACCTACGAGCAGTACTTC. This codes for CASSVTSGSKTYEQYF.

The V call is TRBV28, the J call TRBJ2-3; D uncertain. This CDR3 is built from 13 residues. Deletions cut 6 bases from V and 2 bases from J, with 9 bases between. Germline-derived CDR1 and CDR2 are MDHEN and SYDVKM. CDR3 sequence: CASSPPPTDTQYF. The DNA for the CDR3 is TGTGCCAGCAGCCCTCCCCCCACAGATACGCAGTATTTT. The complete variable domain, with remaining parts taken from reference TRBV28 and TRBJ2-3, reads DVKVTQSSRYLVKRTGEKVFLECVQDMDHENMFWYRQDPGLGLRLIYFSYDVKMKEKGDIPEGYSVSREKKERFSLILESASTNQTSMYLCASSPPPTDTQYFGPGTRLTVL.

The chain has TRBV20-1 and TRBJ2-5; unclear D gene. CDR1 and CDR2 from the germline V gene are DFQATT and SNEGSKA (reference sequence). This CDR3 is 13 amino acids long. V lost 3 bases and J lost 1, with 9 bases in between. CDR3 DNA sequence: TGCAGTGCTAGTTACGACGCCCAAGAGACCCAGTACTTC. Translation gives CSASYDAQETQYF.

This chain links TRBV29-1 with TRBJ1-1; D is perhaps TRBD1 (5 bases). V lost 3 bases and J lost 2, with 10 bases in between. Germline CDR1 and CDR2: SQVTM and ANQGSEA. The CDR3 totals 13 residues. CDR3 amino acids: CSVEPQGNTEAFF. The CDR3 nucleotides are TGCAGCGTTGAGCCCCAGGGTAACACTGAAGCTTTCTTT.

The genes are TRBV18 and TRBJ1-4; a weak D match, TRBD1 (5 bases). The CDR3 extends over 14 amino acids. The V gene lost 3 bases and the J gene lost 12 bases, with 17 bases spanning the gap. Germline V gene data show CDR1 as KGHSH and CDR2 as LQKENI. The DNA of the CDR3 is TGTGCCAGCTCACCCCGGGGTAGGGGAGTGGAACTGTTTTTT. It codes for CASSPRGRGVELFF.